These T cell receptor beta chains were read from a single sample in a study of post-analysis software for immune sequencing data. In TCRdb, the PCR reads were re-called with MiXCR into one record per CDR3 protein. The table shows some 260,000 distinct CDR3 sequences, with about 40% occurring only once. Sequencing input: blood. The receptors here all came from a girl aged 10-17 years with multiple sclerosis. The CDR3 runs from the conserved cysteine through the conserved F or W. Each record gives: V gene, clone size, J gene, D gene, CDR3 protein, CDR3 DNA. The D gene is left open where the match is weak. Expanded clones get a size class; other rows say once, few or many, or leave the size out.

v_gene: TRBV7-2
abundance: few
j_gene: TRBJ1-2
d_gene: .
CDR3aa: CASSLVRRGSYYGYTF
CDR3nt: TGTGCCAGCAGCTTAGTACGCAGGGGTAGCTACTATGGCTACACCTTC

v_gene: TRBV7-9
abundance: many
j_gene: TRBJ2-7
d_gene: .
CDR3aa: CASSLLGAYEQYF
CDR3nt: TGTGCCAGCAGCTTACTGGGGGCCTACGAGCAGTACTTC

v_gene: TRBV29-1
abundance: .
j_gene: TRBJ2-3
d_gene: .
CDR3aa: CSVRGEFTDTQYF
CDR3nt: TGCAGCGTTCGCGGGGAATTCACAGATACGCAGTATTTT

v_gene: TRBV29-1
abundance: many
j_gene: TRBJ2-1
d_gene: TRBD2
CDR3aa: CSGDSGSSYNEQFF
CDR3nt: TGCAGCGGCGATAGCGGGAGCTCCTACAATGAGCAGTTCTTC

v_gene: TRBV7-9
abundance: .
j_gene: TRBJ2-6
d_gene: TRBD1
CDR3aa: CASSTRNRDRGTTGANVLTF
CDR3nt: TGTGCCAGCAGCACCCGAAACCGGGACAGGGGCACTACTGGGGCCAACGTCCTGACTTTC

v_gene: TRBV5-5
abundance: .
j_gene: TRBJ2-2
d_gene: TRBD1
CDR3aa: CATQGTGLTGELFF
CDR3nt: TGTGCCACCCAAGGGACAGGGTTAACCGGGGAGCTGTTTTTT

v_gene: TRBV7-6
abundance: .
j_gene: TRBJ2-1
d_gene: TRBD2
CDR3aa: CASSLASGTIWNEQFF
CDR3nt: TGTGCCAGCAGCTTAGCTAGCGGGACTATCTGGAATGAGCAGTTCTTC

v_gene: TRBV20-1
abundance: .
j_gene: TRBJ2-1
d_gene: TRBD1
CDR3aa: CSARNRGVHEQFF
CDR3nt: TGCAGTGCTAGAAACAGGGGAGTCCATGAGCAGTTCTTC

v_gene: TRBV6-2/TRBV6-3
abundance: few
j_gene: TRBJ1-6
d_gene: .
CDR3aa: CASSQLADNSPLHF
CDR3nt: TGTGCCAGCAGTCAACTGGCAGATAATTCACCCCTCCACTTT

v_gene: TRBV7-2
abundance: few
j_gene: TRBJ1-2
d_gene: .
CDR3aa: CASSPKNNNYGYTF
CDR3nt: TGTGCCAGCAGCCCAAAGAATAATAACTATGGCTACACCTTC

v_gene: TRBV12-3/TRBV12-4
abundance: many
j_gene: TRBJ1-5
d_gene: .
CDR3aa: CAIRIVSGLGQPQHF
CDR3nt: TGTGCCATCAGGATAGTTTCGGGGCTGGGACAGCCCCAGCATTTT

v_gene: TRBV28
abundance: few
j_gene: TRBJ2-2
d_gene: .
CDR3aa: CASSPSGWGRDKSTGELFF
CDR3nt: TGTGCCAGCAGCCCAAGTGGGTGGGGCCGGGACAAGAGCACCGGGGAGCTGTTTTTT

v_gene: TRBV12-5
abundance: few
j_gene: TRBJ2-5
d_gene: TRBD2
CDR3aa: CASGLASGGLLKETQYF
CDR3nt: TGTGCTAGTGGTTTGGCTTCGGGGGGGCTCCTTAAAGAGACCCAGTACTTC

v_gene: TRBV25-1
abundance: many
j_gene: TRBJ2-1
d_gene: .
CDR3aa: CASSRQDNEQFF
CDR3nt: TGTGCCAGCAGTAGACAGGACAATGAGCAGTTCTTC